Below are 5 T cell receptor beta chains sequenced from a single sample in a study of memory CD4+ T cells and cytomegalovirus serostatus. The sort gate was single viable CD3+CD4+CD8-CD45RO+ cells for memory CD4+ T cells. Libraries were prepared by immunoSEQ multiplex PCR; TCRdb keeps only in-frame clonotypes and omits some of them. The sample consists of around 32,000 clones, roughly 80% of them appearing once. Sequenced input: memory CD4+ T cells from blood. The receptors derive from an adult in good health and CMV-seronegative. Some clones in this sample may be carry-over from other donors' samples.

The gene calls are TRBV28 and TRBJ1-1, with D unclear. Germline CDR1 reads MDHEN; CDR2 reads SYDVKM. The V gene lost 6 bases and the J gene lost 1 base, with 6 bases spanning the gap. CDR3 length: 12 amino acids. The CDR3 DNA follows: TGTGCCAGCAGCACAGCGAACACTGAAGCTTTCTTT. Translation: CASSTANTEAFF.

The CDR3 nucleotides read TGTGCCAGGCCGGGGAACACTGAAGCTTTCTTT. Amino acid sequence: CARPGNTEAFF. V is TRBV7-9 and J is TRBJ1-1, with D uncertain. The CDR3 loop spans 11 amino acids. Trimming removed 9 bases at V and 1 base at J, with 6 bases between. The germline gives CDR1 SEHNR, CDR2 FQNEAQ (reference sequence).

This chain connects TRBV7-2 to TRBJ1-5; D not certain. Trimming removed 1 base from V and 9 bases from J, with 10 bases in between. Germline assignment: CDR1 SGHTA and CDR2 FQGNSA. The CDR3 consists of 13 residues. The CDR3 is CASSLDLLGPQHF. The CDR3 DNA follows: TGTGCCAGCAGCTTAGATCTTCTGGGGCCCCAGCATTTT.

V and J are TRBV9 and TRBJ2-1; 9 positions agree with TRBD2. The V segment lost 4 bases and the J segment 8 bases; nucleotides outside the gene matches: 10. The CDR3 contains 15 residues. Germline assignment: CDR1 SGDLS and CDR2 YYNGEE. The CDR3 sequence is CASSPSGASGYEQFF. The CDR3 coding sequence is TGTGCCAGCAGCCCTAGCGGGGCCAGTGGCTATGAGCAGTTCTTC.

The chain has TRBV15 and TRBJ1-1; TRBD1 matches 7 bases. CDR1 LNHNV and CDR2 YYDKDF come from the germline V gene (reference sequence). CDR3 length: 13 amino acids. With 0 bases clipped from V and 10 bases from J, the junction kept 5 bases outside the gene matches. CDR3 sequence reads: CATSRDQQGGAFF. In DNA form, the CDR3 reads TGTGCCACCAGCAGAGATCAGCAGGGGGGAGCTTTCTTT.